These T cell receptor beta chains were read from a single sample in a study of blood T cell repertoires in COVID-19. Libraries were prepared by immunoSEQ multiplex PCR; TCRdb keeps only in-frame clonotypes and omits some of them. The repertoire holds about 41,000 clones, with about 85% as singletons. Sequenced sample: peripheral blood. The receptors stem from a man aged 60-69 years with acute or convalescent COVID-19. CDR3s include the opening cysteine and the closing phenylalanine or tryptophan. The D gene is left open where the match is weak. Clone size is shown for a subset of rows, as once, few, many or a class of expanded clone.

TGTGCCAGCAGTGAATTAAAGGGGCCAACTTATAATTCACCCCTCCACTTT	CASSELKGPTYNSPLHF	TRBV25-1	TRBJ1-6	NA	NA	17
TGTGCCTGGAGCCAGGGGTGGACCTATGGCTACACCTTC	CAWSQGWTYGYTF	TRBV30	TRBJ1-2	NA	NA	13
TGTGCCAGCGAGGGTCGAGGGTTGAACACTGAAGCTTTCTTT	CASEGRGLNTEAFF	TRBV6-5	TRBJ1-1	NA	NA	14
TGTGCCAGCAGCTTCACTAGCGTCGGGGAGACCCAGTACTTC	CASSFTSVGETQYF	TRBV9	TRBJ2-5	TRBD2	NA	14
TGTGCCAGCAGCTTGGGACTAGCCTTCACAGATACGCAGTATTTT	CASSLGLAFTDTQYF	TRBV7-2	TRBJ2-3	TRBD2	NA	15
TGTGCCAGCAGCCTCCGACTTAATGAAAAACTGTTTTTT	CASSLRLNEKLFF	TRBV7-2	TRBJ1-4	NA	NA	13
TGTGCCAGCAGCGTAGGGACAGGGGGTCAGACCGGGGAGCTGTTTTTT	CASSVGTGGQTGELFF	TRBV9	TRBJ2-2	TRBD1	NA	16
TGTGCCAGCATTCTCGACACTTTTCCTAATGAAAAACTGTTTTTT	CASILDTFPNEKLFF	TRBV5-5	TRBJ1-4	NA	NA	15
TGTGCCATCAGTGACAGACAAAACACTGAAGCTTTCTTT	CAISDRQNTEAFF	TRBV10-3	TRBJ1-1	NA	NA	13
TGTGCCAGCAGCGCAGGGATCAAATCACCCCTCCACTTT	CASSAGIKSPLHF	TRBV9	TRBJ1-6	NA	NA	13
TGTGCCAGCAGCTTAGAGATGACAGGGAACACTGAAGCTTTCTTT	CASSLEMTGNTEAFF	TRBV7-9	TRBJ1-1	NA	NA	15
TGCAGTGCTAGTGACACTCAGGGGAACTATGGCTACACCTTC	CSASDTQGNYGYTF	TRBV20-1	TRBJ1-2	NA	NA	14
TGTGCCAGCAGCAAAGGGACTAGCTCGGATACGCAGTATTTT	CASSKGTSSDTQYF	TRBV21-1	TRBJ2-3	NA	NA	14
TGTGCCAGCAGCTTTACAGGTCGGAACTATGGCTACACCTTC	CASSFTGRNYGYTF	TRBV7-2	TRBJ1-2	NA	NA	14
TGTGCCAGCGGAACGGGAGGGGGAAACACCATATATTTT	CASGTGGGNTIYF	TRBV7-9	TRBJ1-3	NA	NA	13
TGTGCCAGCAGTCTTATGGGAGGAACCTACGAGCAGTACTTC	CASSLMGGTYEQYF	TRBV6-5	TRBJ2-7	NA	NA	14
TGTGCCAGCAGTTACTTATCCGGGGGCACTGAAGCTTTCTTT	CASSYLSGGTEAFF	TRBV6-5	TRBJ1-1	NA	NA	14
TGTGCCATCAGTAGGACCGGGACTAGGGTCACAGATACGCAGTATTTT	CAISRTGTRVTDTQYF	TRBV10-3	TRBJ2-3	TRBD2	NA	16
TGTGCCAGCAGCTTAAGTCTTGCCTACGGGAAGCAGTTCTTC	CASSLSLAYGKQFF	TRBV11-2	TRBJ2-1	NA	NA	14
TGTGCCAGCAGCTCAGTTCCAAACTATGGCTACACCTTC	CASSSVPNYGYTF	TRBV2	TRBJ1-2	NA	NA	13
TGTGCCAGCAGTGAAAGTCTACAGTTTGAAGCTTTCTTT	CASSESLQFEAFF	TRBV2	TRBJ1-1	NA	few	13
TGTGCCAGCAGCCTAACATCGGGGGGCGAGCAGTACTTC	CASSLTSGGEQYF	TRBV5-4	TRBJ2-7	TRBD2	NA	13
TGTGCCAGCAGCTCCCTACCCGACAGCTATGGCTACACCTTC	CASSSLPDSYGYTF	TRBV27	TRBJ1-2	NA	NA	14
TGTGCCAGCAGTACTAGCTCCTACAATGAGCAGTTCTTC	CASSTSSYNEQFF	TRBV27	TRBJ2-1	NA	NA	13
TGTGCCTGGGGGACAGGGGGCTCCGGGGAGCTGTTTTTT	CAWGTGGSGELFF	TRBV30	TRBJ2-2	TRBD1	NA	13
TGCGCCAGCAGCGCTGGACAGGGCTCTGGCTACACCTTC	CASSAGQGSGYTF	TRBV5-1	TRBJ1-2	TRBD1	NA	13
TGTGCCAGCAGCTTAGGAGGGAGCGAGACCCAGTACTTC	CASSLGGSETQYF	TRBV7-3	TRBJ2-5	NA	once	13
TGTGCCAGCAGCTCCACTAATAGCGGGGGGCTCAATACGCAGTATTTT	CASSSTNSGGLNTQYF	TRBV3-1/TRBV3-2	TRBJ2-3	TRBD2	NA	16
TGTGCCAGCAGCCAGACAGGGTTAGGAAACACCATATATTTT	CASSQTGLGNTIYF	TRBV5-5	TRBJ1-3	TRBD1	NA	14
TGTGCCAGCAGACGGGGGGCGCGTGAAAAACTGTTTTTT	CASRRGAREKLFF	TRBV6-5	TRBJ1-4	NA	NA	13
TGCAGCACCTCTTCCGGGACTGAGTTTGGCTACACCTTC	CSTSSGTEFGYTF	TRBV29-1	TRBJ1-2	NA	NA	13
TGTGCCAGCAGCGCAGCAGGGATCACTGAAGCTTTCTTT	CASSAAGITEAFF	TRBV9	TRBJ1-1	NA	NA	13
TGTGCCAGCAGCCAAGACTCAGGGCCCGGCGATGGCTACACCTTC	CASSQDSGPGDGYTF	TRBV14	TRBJ1-2	NA	NA	15
TGTGCCAGCAGCTGGAGGACGGCAGTCTCTGGAAACACCATATATTTT	CASSWRTAVSGNTIYF	TRBV5-6	TRBJ1-3	NA	NA	16
TGTGCCAGCCCCGACAGGGGGCTAGTTGGCCCCTTTTCTTACGAGCAGTACTTC	CASPDRGLVGPFSYEQYF	TRBV21-1	TRBJ2-7	NA	once	18
TGTGCCTGGAGTGTTCGGTACTCCTACGAGCAGTACTTC	CAWSVRYSYEQYF	TRBV30	TRBJ2-7	NA	once	13
TGTGCCAGCAGACCCAACGGGGGGGAAAACTATGGCTACACCTTC	CASRPNGGENYGYTF	TRBV27	TRBJ1-2	NA	NA	15
TGTGCCAGCAGCGCCGGACATTTGGCCCTCCACTTT	CASSAGHLALHF	TRBV7-2	TRBJ1-6	NA	NA	12
TGCGCCAGCAGCCAAGGGGGACTGTACACTGAAGCTTTCTTT	CASSQGGLYTEAFF	TRBV4-3	TRBJ1-1	NA	NA	14
TGCGCCAGCAGCTTGCTAACGGACAACCAAGAGACCCAGTACTTC	CASSLLTDNQETQYF	TRBV5-1	TRBJ2-5	NA	NA	15
TGTGCCAGCAGCCGTACACCACAGGAAGCGTGGAGTGGCTACACCTTC	CASSRTPQEAWSGYTF	TRBV7-2	TRBJ1-2	NA	NA	16
TGTGCCAGTAGTAAGGGAGCTAACTATGGCTACACCTTC	CASSKGANYGYTF	TRBV19	TRBJ1-2	NA	medium-sized	13
TGTGCCAGCAGCAAACTAGCGGGGGGCACAGATACGCAGTATTTT	CASSKLAGGTDTQYF	TRBV5-8	TRBJ2-3	TRBD2	NA	15
TGTGCCAGCAGCCAAGCGTCCAATCAGCCCCAGCATTTT	CASSQASNQPQHF	TRBV3-1/TRBV3-2	TRBJ1-5	NA	NA	13
TGTGCCAGCAGCTTAGGGGGAGACAATTCACCCCTCCACTTT	CASSLGGDNSPLHF	TRBV7-9	TRBJ1-6	NA	NA	14
TGTGCCACCAGCAGAGTGAACTCTTTTGCCCATTATGGCTACACCTTC	CATSRVNSFAHYGYTF	TRBV15	TRBJ1-2	NA	NA	16
TGCGCCAGCAGCCAAGTGGCTAGCGGGGGCACAGATACGCAGTATTTT	CASSQVASGGTDTQYF	TRBV4-1	TRBJ2-3	TRBD2	NA	16
TGTGCCAGTAGTATTCAGAACAATGAGCAGTTCTTC	CASSIQNNEQFF	TRBV19	TRBJ2-1	NA	NA	12
TGTGCCAGCAGCCCCCGATGGGGGGACTCACGCACAGATACGCAGTATTTT	CASSPRWGDSRTDTQYF	TRBV21-1	TRBJ2-3	NA	NA	17
TGTGCCAGCACCTTTTCCCACGGGGGGGGGACAGATACGCAGTATTTT	CASTFSHGGGTDTQYF	TRBV5-5	TRBJ2-3	TRBD2	NA	16
TGTGCCAGCAGCCCCCGTGGAGCGGGGGGGCCAACAGAGACCCAGTACTTC	CASSPRGAGGPTETQYF	TRBV9	TRBJ2-5	TRBD2	NA	17